This T cell receptor (beta chain) was identified in a study of blood T cell repertoires in COVID-19. Study background: The study drew acute and convalescent COVID-19 samples from the United States, Italy and Spain. T cells, B-cell-depleted T cells, or PBMCs supplied cDNA or gDNA.

V lost 5 bases and J lost 4; bases outside the gene matches: 14. CDR1 LNHDA and CDR2 SQIVND come from the germline V gene (reference sequence). The CDR3 extends over 18 amino acids. The authors' processing: Amplifying reference gene primers gave estimates of nucleated cell counts. Measured with immunoSEQ multiplex PCR; TCRdb has only the in-frame clones, and not every one. D and trimming were read from the DNA, whereas the V and J calls and clone size are those reported in that table. Here the sample spans some 330,000 clones, 88% being singletons. Sequenced: peripheral blood. The origin of this receptor is a woman aged 45-59 years with active or convalescent COVID-19. This chain joins TRBV19 and TRBJ1-2, with 12 bases aligning to TRBD1. The CDR3 DNA reads as TGTGCCAGTAGTCCGGGACAGGGGGCAAGAGGGAAGACCTATGGCTACACCTTC. Translation: CASSPGQGARGKTYGYTF.